A single T cell receptor beta chain is shown here with its context. This entry belongs to a study of T cell changes during pregnancy in multiple sclerosis. Germline loops: CDR1 SGHAT, CDR2 FQNNGV. Trimming stripped 5 bases from V and 6 bases from J, with 14 bases between. This CDR3 comprises 14 residues. The data were produced by immunoSEQ multiplex PCR, yet TCRdb's version contains in-frame clones alone and is incomplete. The sample has fewer than 95,000 clones, over 80% seen once; the top ten hold around 4%. This TCR was sampled from a female donor with multiple sclerosis, enrolled in a pregnancy study. Specimen: peripheral blood, collected in the first trimester of pregnancy. V usage is TRBV11-2 and J usage is TRBJ1-5; a weak D match, TRBD1 (6 bases). Written as DNA, the CDR3 is TGTGCCAGCAGCGAGACAGGTCCGGGTCAGCCCCAGCATTTT. This sequence encodes CASSETGPGQPQHF.